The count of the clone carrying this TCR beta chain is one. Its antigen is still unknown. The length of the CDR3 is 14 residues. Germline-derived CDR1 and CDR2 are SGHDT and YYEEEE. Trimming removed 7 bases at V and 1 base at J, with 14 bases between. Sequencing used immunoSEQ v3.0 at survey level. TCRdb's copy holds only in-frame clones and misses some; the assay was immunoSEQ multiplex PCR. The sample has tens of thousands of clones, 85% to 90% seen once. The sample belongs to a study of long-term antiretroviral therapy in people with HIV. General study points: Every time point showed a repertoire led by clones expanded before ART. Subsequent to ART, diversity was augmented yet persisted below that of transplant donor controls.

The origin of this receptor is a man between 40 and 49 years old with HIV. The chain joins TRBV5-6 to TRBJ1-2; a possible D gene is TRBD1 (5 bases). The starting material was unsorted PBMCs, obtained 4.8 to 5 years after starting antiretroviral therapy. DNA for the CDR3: TGTGCCAGCGCCAGGGAGGATTTTAACTATGGCTACACCTTC. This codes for CASAREDFNYGYTF.